This T cell receptor (beta chain) was sequenced during a study of blood T cell repertoires in COVID-19. Across the study: PBMCs, B-cell-depleted T cells, or T cells provided the cDNA or gDNA that made up the material.

The repertoire was sequenced with immunoSEQ multiplex PCR; TCRdb's copy has only in-frame clones and lacks some. The sample has 300,000 to 350,000 clones, about 90% seen once. This CDR3 is built from 14 residues. From germline, CDR1 is SGHRS and CDR2 YFSETQ. Trimming pared 7 bases from V and 5 bases from J, leaving 18 bases between. Sequencing input: PBMCs or T cells enriched from blood (not recorded which). The chain couples TRBV5-1 to TRBJ2-5, with D possibly TRBD2 on 7 matching bases. This receptor was taken from a woman aged 25 to 39 who had recovered from COVID-19. CDR3 in DNA: TGCGCCAGCGGCGGGGGAGGGGGATTGGAGACCCAGTACTTC. This sequence encodes CASGGGGGLETQYF.